This T cell receptor beta chain was found in a study of cytomegalovirus exposure and HLA in healthy donors. Trimming took off 3 bases at V and 0 bases at J, with 5 bases between the two ends. The germline CDR1 and CDR2 sequences are LNHDA and SQIVND (reference sequence). This CDR3 is built from 13 residues. In regard to this clone: Its cognate antigen is unknown.

PCR amplification relied on 60 Vbeta primers (plus 13 Jbeta primers). The protocol was immunoSEQ multiplex PCR, while the TCRdb copy is restricted to in-frame clones and leaves out a portion. The sample has roughly 120,000 clones; 9% to 10% are singletons. Whole-study findings and limits: Cytomegalovirus association was assigned to approximately 180 TCR beta chains.

The sequenced sample consisted of PBMCs. The TCR was taken from a man aged 25-40 years in good health and CMV-seronegative. V gene TRBV19 combines with J gene TRBJ2-5; D is ambiguous. CDR3: CASSISYQETQYF. The CDR3 nucleotides read TGTGCCAGTAGTATTAGCTACCAAGAGACCCAGTACTTC.